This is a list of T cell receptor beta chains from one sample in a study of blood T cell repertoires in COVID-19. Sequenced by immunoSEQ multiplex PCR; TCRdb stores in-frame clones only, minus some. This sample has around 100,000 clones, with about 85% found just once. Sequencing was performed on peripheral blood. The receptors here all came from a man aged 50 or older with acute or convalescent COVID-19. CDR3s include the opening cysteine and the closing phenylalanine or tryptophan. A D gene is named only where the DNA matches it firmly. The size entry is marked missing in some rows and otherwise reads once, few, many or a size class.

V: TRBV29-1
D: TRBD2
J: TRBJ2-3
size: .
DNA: TGCAGCGTTGAATGGGGGGGACTCACAGATACGCAGTATTTT
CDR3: CSVEWGGLTDTQYF

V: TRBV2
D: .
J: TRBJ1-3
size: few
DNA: TGTGCCAGCAGTCCGATTTACAGGGTTGGCACCATATATTTT
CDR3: CASSPIYRVGTIYF

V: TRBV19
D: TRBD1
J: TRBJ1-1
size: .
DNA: TGTGCCAGTAGTAAAGGGACAGCGACGAACACTGAAGCTTTCTTT
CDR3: CASSKGTATNTEAFF

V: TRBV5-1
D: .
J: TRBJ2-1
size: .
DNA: TGCGCCAGCAGCTTGGCCGGCAGGGCCACCTACAATGAGCAGTTCTTC
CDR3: CASSLAGRATYNEQFF

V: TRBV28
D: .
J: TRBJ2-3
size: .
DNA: TGTGCCAGCAAGCCCCCCGCGACAGATACGCAGTATTTT
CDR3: CASKPPATDTQYF

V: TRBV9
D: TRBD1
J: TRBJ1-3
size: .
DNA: TGTGCCAGCAGCGTGGGGGGACAGGACTCTGGAAACACCATATATTTT
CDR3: CASSVGGQDSGNTIYF

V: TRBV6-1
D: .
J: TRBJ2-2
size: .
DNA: TGTGCCAGCAGTGAAGCGGGAGGTATGGACACCGGGGAGCTGTTTTTT
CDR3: CASSEAGGMDTGELFF

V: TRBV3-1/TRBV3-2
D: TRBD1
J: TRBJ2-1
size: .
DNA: TGTGCCAGCAGCCCGGAACAGGGGGCAGGATACAATGAGCAGTTCTTC
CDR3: CASSPEQGAGYNEQFF

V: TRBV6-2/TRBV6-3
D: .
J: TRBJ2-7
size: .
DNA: TGTGCCAGCAGTAGGCGGGGGGACAGGGCCTCCTACGAGCAGTACTTC
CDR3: CASSRRGDRASYEQYF

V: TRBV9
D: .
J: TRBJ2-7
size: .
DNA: TGTGCCAGCAGCCCCGATTACGGGGGCGAGCAGTACTTC
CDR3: CASSPDYGGEQYF

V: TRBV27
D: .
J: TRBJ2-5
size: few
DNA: TGTGCCAGCGCCAGACGGGGTGAGACCCAGTACTTC
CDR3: CASARRGETQYF

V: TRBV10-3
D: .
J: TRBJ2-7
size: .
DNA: TGTGCCATCAGTGAGGTTTCGTGGCAATACGAGCAGTACTTC
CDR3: CAISEVSWQYEQYF

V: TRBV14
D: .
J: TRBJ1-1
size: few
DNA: TGTGCCAGCAGCCAAGGGAGGAAGGTCATGAACACTGAAGCTTTCTTT
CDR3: CASSQGRKVMNTEAFF

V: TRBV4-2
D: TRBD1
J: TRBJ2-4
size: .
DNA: TGTGCCAGCAGCCAAGATGGGACAGGGACAAACATTCAGTACTTC
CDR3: CASSQDGTGTNIQYF

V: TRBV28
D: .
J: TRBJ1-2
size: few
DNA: TGTGCCAGCAGTAAGGACAGAGGCTACACCTTC
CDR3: CASSKDRGYTF

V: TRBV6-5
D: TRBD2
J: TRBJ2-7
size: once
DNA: TGTGCCAGCACCATGGTAGCGGGGGGGCCGTACGAGCAGTACTTC
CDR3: CASTMVAGGPYEQYF

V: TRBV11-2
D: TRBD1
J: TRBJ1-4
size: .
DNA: TGTGCCAGCAGCTTAGGGACAGGGGCCGATAATGAAAAACTGTTTTTT
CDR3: CASSLGTGADNEKLFF

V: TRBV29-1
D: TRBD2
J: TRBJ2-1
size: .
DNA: TGCAGCGTTGGGACTAGCGGGGGGGATAGGTCCTACAATGAGCAGTTCTTC
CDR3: CSVGTSGGDRSYNEQFF

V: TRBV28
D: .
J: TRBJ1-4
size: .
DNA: TGTGCCAGCAGTTTAGTCCATAATGAAAAACTGTTTTTT
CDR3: CASSLVHNEKLFF

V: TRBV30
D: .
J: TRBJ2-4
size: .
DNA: TGTGCCTGGAAAGGTCAGGCGGGGCTAGCCAAAAACATTCAGTACTTC
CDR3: CAWKGQAGLAKNIQYF

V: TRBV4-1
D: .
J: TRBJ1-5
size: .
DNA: TGCGCCAGCAGCCTAAATCCCAGGATGAATCAGCCCCAGCATTTT
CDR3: CASSLNPRMNQPQHF

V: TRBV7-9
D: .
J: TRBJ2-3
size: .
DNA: TGTGCCAGCAGCTTAACAGGGAGCGGCGATACGCAGTATTTT
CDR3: CASSLTGSGDTQYF

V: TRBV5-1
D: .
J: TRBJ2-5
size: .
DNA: TGCGCCAGCGCCGTCCGCACGGAAGAGACCCAGTACTTC
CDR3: CASAVRTEETQYF

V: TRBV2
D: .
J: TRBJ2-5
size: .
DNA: TGTGCCAGCAAGCGGGAGACCCAGTACTTC
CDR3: CASKRETQYF

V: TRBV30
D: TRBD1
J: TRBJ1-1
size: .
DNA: TGTGCCTGCAAACAGGGACAGGCGAACACTGAAGCTTTCTTT
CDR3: CACKQGQANTEAFF

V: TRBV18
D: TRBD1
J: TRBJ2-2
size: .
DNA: TGTGCCAGCCGCCTAACAGGGGGTCAAACCGGGGAGCTGTTTTTT
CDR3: CASRLTGGQTGELFF

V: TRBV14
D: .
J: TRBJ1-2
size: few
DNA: TGTGCCAGCAGCTCGTCAGCGTATGGCTACACCTTC
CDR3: CASSSSAYGYTF

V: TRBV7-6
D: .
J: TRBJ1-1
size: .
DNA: TGTGCCAGCAGCTCGGTTACAGGGTCGGGAACTGAAGCTTTCTTT
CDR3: CASSSVTGSGTEAFF

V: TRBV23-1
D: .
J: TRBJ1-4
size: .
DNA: TGCGCCAGCAGCAACATTGCAACTAATGAAAAACTGTTTTTT
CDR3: CASSNIATNEKLFF

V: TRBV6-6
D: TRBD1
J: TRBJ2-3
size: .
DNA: TGTGCCAGCAGCCCCCGGGGACAGGGCACAGATACGCAGTATTTT
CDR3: CASSPRGQGTDTQYF

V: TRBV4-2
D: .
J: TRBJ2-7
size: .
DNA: TGTGCCAGCAGCCAAGAAAACAGGGGACTTCAGTACTTC
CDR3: CASSQENRGLQYF

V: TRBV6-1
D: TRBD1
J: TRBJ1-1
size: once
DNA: TGTGCCAGCAGTGAAATGGGACAGATTGAAGCTTTCTTT
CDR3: CASSEMGQIEAFF

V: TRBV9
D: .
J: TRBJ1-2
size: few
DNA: TGTGCCAGCAGCGTAGTCGAGGGCGGGAAAGATGGCTACACCTTC
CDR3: CASSVVEGGKDGYTF

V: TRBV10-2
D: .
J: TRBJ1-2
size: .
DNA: TGCGCCAGCAGTGAGTGGTCCTCGCCGGGAGGCTACACCTTC
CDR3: CASSEWSSPGGYTF

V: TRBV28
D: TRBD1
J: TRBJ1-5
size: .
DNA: TGTGCCAGCAGTTCCGGACAGGGTGATAGCAATCAGCCCCAGCATTTT
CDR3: CASSSGQGDSNQPQHF

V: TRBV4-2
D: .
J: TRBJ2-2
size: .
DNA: TGTGCCAGCAGCCTCGGGACTCACACCGGGGAGCTGTTTTTT
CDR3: CASSLGTHTGELFF

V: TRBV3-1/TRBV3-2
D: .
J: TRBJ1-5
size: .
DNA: TGTGCCAGCAGCCCCCGGGGGCCCCAGCATTTT
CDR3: CASSPRGPQHF

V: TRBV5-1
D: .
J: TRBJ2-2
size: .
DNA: TGCGCCAGCAGCTTGGGACAGAACACCGGGGAGCTGTTTTTT
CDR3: CASSLGQNTGELFF

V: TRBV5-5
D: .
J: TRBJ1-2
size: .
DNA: TGTGCCAGCAGCTTGAATCAAGGGGGCTATGGCTACACCTTC
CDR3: CASSLNQGGYGYTF

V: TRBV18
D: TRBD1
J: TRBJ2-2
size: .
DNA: TGTGCCAGCTCGCCGGGACAGGGGGAAGCCGGGGAGCTGTTTTTT
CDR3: CASSPGQGEAGELFF

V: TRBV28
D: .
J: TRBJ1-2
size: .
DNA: TGTGCCAGCAGCCCGTTCCCACATAACTATGGCTACACCTTC
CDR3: CASSPFPHNYGYTF

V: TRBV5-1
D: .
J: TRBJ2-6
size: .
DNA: TGCGCCAGCAGCTTGGGCAGGGGAGGGCCTGGGGCCAACGTCCTGACTTTC
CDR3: CASSLGRGGPGANVLTF

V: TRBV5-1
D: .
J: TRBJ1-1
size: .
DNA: TGCGCCAGCAGCTTGGCGGGGGACTCACCGGCTTTCTTT
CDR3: CASSLAGDSPAFF

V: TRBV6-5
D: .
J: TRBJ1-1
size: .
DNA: TGTGCCAGCAGTTATACCGGGGGCACTGAAGCTTTCTTT
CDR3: CASSYTGGTEAFF

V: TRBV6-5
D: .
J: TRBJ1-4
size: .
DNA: TGTGCCAGCAGTTCTACGGGAAGGGAAAAACTGTTTTTT
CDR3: CASSSTGREKLFF

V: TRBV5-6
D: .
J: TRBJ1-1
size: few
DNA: TGTGCCAGCAGCTATGGGCACTTGAACACTGAAGCTTTCTTT
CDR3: CASSYGHLNTEAFF

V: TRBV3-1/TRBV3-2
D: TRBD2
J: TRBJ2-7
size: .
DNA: TGTGCCAGCAGCCCTGCGGGGGCCTACGAGCAGTACTTC
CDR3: CASSPAGAYEQYF

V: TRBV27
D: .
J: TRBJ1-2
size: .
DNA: TGTGCCAGCAGTTTGAGCCAGGGGTCTAACTATGGCTACACCTTC
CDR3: CASSLSQGSNYGYTF